This T cell receptor (beta chain) comes out of a study of T cell responses to AZD1222 COVID-19 vaccine. The CDR3 length is 14 residues. Germline values: CDR1 MGHRA, CDR2 YSYEKL. Germline trimming cut 0 bases from V and 7 bases from J; bases unmatched to any gene: 2. On this clone: Its antigen remains unknown.

Study conclusions and caveats: None of the repertoires were sampled until the peak T cell response had passed. At study baseline, merely five or six AZD1222 recipients were seropositive.

Here immunoSEQ multiplex PCR was the method, and the copy in TCRdb shows in-frame clones only, minus some. The sample holds approximately 130,000 clones, 88% seen once. This sequence joins TRBV4-1 and TRBJ1-4; TRBD1 aligns across 7 bases. Sequences were derived from peripheral blood, sampled 28 days after the second AZD1222 dose. The source is an adult who received the AZD1222 COVID-19 vaccine. In DNA, the CDR3 is TGCGCCAGCAGCCAAGAGGACAGGCCTGAAAAACTGTTTTTT. This encodes CASSQEDRPEKLFF.